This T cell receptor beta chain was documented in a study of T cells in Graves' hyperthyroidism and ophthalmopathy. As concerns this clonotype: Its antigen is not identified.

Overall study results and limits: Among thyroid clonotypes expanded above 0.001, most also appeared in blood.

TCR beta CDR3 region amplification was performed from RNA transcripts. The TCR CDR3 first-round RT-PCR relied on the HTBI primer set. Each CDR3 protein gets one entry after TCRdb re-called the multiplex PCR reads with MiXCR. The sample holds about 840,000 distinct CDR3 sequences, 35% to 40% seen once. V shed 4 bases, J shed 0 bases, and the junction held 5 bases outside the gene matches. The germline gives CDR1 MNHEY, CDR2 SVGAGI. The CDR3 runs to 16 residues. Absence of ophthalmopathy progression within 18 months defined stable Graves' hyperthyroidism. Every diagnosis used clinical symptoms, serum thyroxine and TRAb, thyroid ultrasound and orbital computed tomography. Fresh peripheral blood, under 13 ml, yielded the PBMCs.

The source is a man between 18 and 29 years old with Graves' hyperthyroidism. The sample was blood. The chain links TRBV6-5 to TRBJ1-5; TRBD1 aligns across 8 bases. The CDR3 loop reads CASSSGTGVSNQPQHF. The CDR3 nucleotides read TGTGCCAGCAGTTCCGGGACAGGTGTTAGCAATCAGCCCCAGCATTTT.